This passage covers 27 T cell receptor beta chains from one sample sequenced in a study of T cells in Graves' hyperthyroidism and ophthalmopathy. Authors of the study amplified TCR beta CDR3 regions from RNA transcripts. The HTBI set primed first-round TCR CDR3 RT-PCR. TCRdb reprocessed the multiplex PCR reads with MiXCR, giving one entry per CDR3 protein. Of hundreds of thousands of distinct CDR3 sequences listed, roughly 14% are singletons. The sample comprised blood. The receptor source for this set is a woman younger than 35 with Graves' hyperthyroidism.

This clonotype was detected ten times or more. The chain recombines TRBV27 with TRBJ2-3; no reliable D call. The CDR3 is 14 residues long. V lost 6 bases to trimming and J lost 0 bases, with 10 bases between them. Per germline, CDR1 MNHEY and CDR2 SMNVEV (reference sequence). The CDR3 DNA reads TGTGCCAGCAGACAGTCCGCAAGCACAGATACGCAGTATTTT. As protein: CASRQSASTDTQYF.

This clonotype was recorded at least ten times. The chain is built from TRBV6-5 and TRBJ2-5; D unclear. CDR1 and CDR2 (germline): MNHEY, SVGAGI. Trimming left V 0 bases short and J 13 bases short, with 15 bases between. The CDR3 has 13 residues. CDR3 protein: CASSYSLFRQWYF. The CDR3, as DNA: TGTGCCAGCAGTTACTCTTTATTTCGGCAATGGTACTTC.

This clonotype came up many times. The chain uses TRBV13 and TRBJ2-7, with 10 bases matching TRBD2. This CDR3 is built from 16 residues. In germline, CDR1 is PRHDT, CDR2 FYEKMQ (reference sequence). The ends lost 5 bases at V and 5 bases at J; junction bases unmatched: 12. The CDR3 loop is CASSGEFSGGIDEQYF. For the CDR3, the DNA is TGTGCCAGCAGCGGGGAATTTAGCGGGGGGATTGACGAGCAGTACTTC. Supplemented by reference TRBV13 and TRBJ2-7, the full variable domain reads AAGVIQSPRHLIKEKRETATLKCYPIPRHDTVYWYQQGPGQDPQFLISFYEKMQSDKGSIPDRFSAQQFSDYHSELNMSSLELGDSALYFCASSGEFSGGIDEQYFGPGTRLTVT.

This clonotype was seen ten or more times. The J gene is TRBJ2-3, the V gene TRBV10-1; 11 bases line up with TRBD2. The CDR3 contains 17 residues. Trimming at V came to 8 bases and at J to 6 bases, leaving 16 bases not matched to a gene. Looked up from germline, CDR1 is WNHNN and CDR2 is SYGVQD (reference sequence). The chain's CDR3 is CASSNNTLAGGVDTQYF. The CDR3 bases are TGCGCCAGCTCTAACAACACCCTAGCGGGAGGAGTCGATACGCAGTATTTT.

The chain has TRBV4-1 and TRBJ1-1, with TRBD1 as a possible D gene (6 bases). Per germline, CDR1 MGHRA and CDR2 YSYEKL. The CDR3 length is 17 residues. Trimming cost V 3 bases and J 0 bases, with 17 bases left between them. CDR3 DNA sequence: TGCGCCAGCAGCCACGATGTGGGAGACAGGCTGAACACTGAAGCTTTCTTT. This sequence encodes CASSHDVGDRLNTEAFF.

This clonotype was seen at least ten times. The chain couples TRBV9 to TRBJ1-6; maybe TRBD1 (6 bases). Germline values: CDR1 SGDLS, CDR2 YYNGEE. This CDR3 has 18 residues. The V end lost 4 bases, the J end lost 4 bases, and 21 bases lay between the germline ends. DNA for the CDR3: TGTGCCAGCAGCACTCACCGGGACACGGGGATTTATAATTCACCCCTCCACTTT. Translated: CASSTHRDTGIYNSPLHF.

This clonotype was seen many times. The chain employs TRBV7-8 and TRBJ1-5; D remains ambiguous. Germline CDR1 SGHVS, CDR2 FQNEAQ. The CDR3 length is 11 residues. V lost 2 bases, J lost 10 bases, and 6 bases lay in between. The CDR3 reads CASSLWGPQHF. The CDR3 DNA sequence: TGTGCCAGCAGCTTATGGGGACCCCAGCATTTT.

In its sample, this clonotype was seen many times. V and J are TRBV2 and TRBJ1-5; unclear D gene. The length of the CDR3 is 13 residues. The germline gives CDR1 SNHLY, CDR2 FYNNEI. The V and J ends lost 2 bases and 6 bases respectively, with 8 bases between them. The CDR3 here is CASSESRFQPQHF. Written as DNA, the CDR3 is TGTGCCAGCAGTGAATCGCGATTTCAGCCCCAGCATTTT.

This clonotype was counted many times. The chain employs TRBV19 and TRBJ1-2; D gene uncertain. Germline V CDR1 and CDR2: LNHDA, SQIVND (reference sequence). The CDR3 runs 14 residues. Trimming cost V 3 bases and J 3 bases, with 11 bases left between them. The CDR3 DNA is TGTGCCAGTAGTATCCAGGCCACCTACTATGGCTACACCTTC. Translation: CASSIQATYYGYTF.

J is TRBJ1-4 and V is TRBV9; weak D call: TRBD1 (5 bases). The germline gives CDR1 SGDLS, CDR2 YYNGEE. V was cut by 4 bases and J by 7 bases, with 20 bases left in between. The CDR3 runs to 16 residues. For the CDR3, the DNA is TGTGCCAGCAGCCCAAGTGTATGGGGGGATGCTGAAAAACTGTTTTTT. It encodes CASSPSVWGDAEKLFF.

This chain joins TRBV13 and TRBJ2-3; possibly TRBD1 for D (5 bases). This CDR3 contains 16 residues. Germline values: CDR1 PRHDT, CDR2 FYEKMQ (reference sequence). V dropped 10 bases and J dropped 2 bases, with 22 bases sitting between them. CDR3 nucleotide sequence: TGTGCCATCAGGGATACCCAGGGAATATACACAGATACGCAGTATTTT. Residues: CAIRDTQGIYTDTQYF.

This clonotype was picked up many times. The genes are TRBV2 and TRBJ1-1; D is uncertain. The germline CDR1 and CDR2 sequences are SNHLY and FYNNEI. Trimming stripped 3 bases from V and 2 bases from J, with 10 bases between. CDR3 size: 14 residues. The CDR3: CASSDPDINTEAFF. The CDR3, as DNA: TGTGCCAGCAGTGATCCCGACATCAACACTGAAGCTTTCTTT.

Many counts were recorded for this clonotype. This sequence joins TRBV5-6 and TRBJ2-2; possibly TRBD1 for D (5 bases). V lost 1 base and J lost 1, with 8 bases in between. The CDR3 has 15 residues. Germline lookup yields CDR1 SGHDT and CDR2 YYEEEE. DNA for the CDR3: TGTGCCAGCAGCTTGACAGACAGGAACACCGGGGAGCTGTTTTTT. Translating gives CASSLTDRNTGELFF.

This clonotype was recorded many times. The chain has TRBV18 and TRBJ1-5; tentative D call: TRBD1 (6 bases). Trimming stripped 4 bases from V and 0 bases from J, with 10 bases between. Germline CDR1 is KGHSH and CDR2 is LQKENI. The CDR3 covers 15 residues. CDR3 loop: CASSQRTDSNQPQHF. DNA for the CDR3: TGTGCCAGCTCACAAAGGACAGATAGCAATCAGCCCCAGCATTTT.

This clonotype was detected only a few times. This chain uses TRBV5-1 with TRBJ1-6, with no clear D. CDR1 is SGHRS, CDR2 YFSETQ, per germline. V lost 2 bases to trimming and J lost 7 bases, with 19 bases between them. The CDR3 consists of 17 residues. The CDR3 loop is CASSLNGLDMGNSPLHF. DNA for the CDR3: TGCGCCAGCAGCTTAAACGGATTGGATATGGGGAATTCACCCCTCCACTTT.

This clonotype was detected many times. This chain joins TRBV6-2 or TRBV6-3 and TRBJ1-3, with a tentative D call TRBD1 (6 bases). This CDR3 contains 17 residues. Germline CDR1 reads MNHEY; CDR2 reads SVGEGT. V was trimmed by 7 bases and J by 3 bases, leaving 22 bases between them. The CDR3 region is CASMGTSSRDNGNTIYF. CDR3 DNA: TGTGCCAGCATGGGGACCAGCAGTCGGGACAATGGAAACACCATATATTTT.

This clonotype was seen repeatedly, ten times or more. DNA for the CDR3: TGTGCCAGCAGGACCAACGCGGGAGGCCATTACAATGAGCAGTTCTTC. It is translated as CASRTNAGGHYNEQFF. The chain uses TRBV7-2 and TRBJ2-1, with 8 bases fitting TRBD2. J gave up 4 bases and V 6 bases, and 11 bases lay outside the gene matches. The CDR3 has 16 amino acids. The germline V gene has CDR1 SGHTA and CDR2 FQGNSA.

This clonotype has at least ten counts. The genes are TRBV18 and TRBJ2-1, with a weak D call TRBD2 (5 bases). In germline, CDR1 is KGHSH, CDR2 LQKENI. Trimming removed 0 bases at V and 8 bases at J, with 11 bases between. CDR3 size: 14 residues. CDR3: CASSPPRGSHEQFF. CDR3 sequence (DNA): TGTGCCAGCTCACCACCACGAGGGAGTCATGAGCAGTTCTTC. Drawing the rest from reference TRBV18 and TRBJ2-1, the complete variable domain is NAGVMQNPRHLVRRRGQEARLRCSPMKGHSHVYWYRQLPEEGLKFMVYLQKENIIDESGMPKERFSAEFPKEGPSILRIQQVVRGDSAAYFCASSPPRGSHEQFFGPGTRLTVL.

The sample holds many counts of this clonotype. The chain is built from TRBV7-9 and TRBJ2-6; D remains unclear. The CDR3 totals 14 residues. CDR1 SEHNR and CDR2 FQNEAQ come from the germline V gene (reference sequence). The V gene lost 3 bases and the J gene lost 6 bases, with 9 bases spanning the gap. The CDR3 sequence is CASSFLPPANVLTF. CDR3 in DNA: TGTGCCAGCAGCTTCTTGCCCCCGGCCAACGTCCTGACTTTC.

This clonotype was seen ten or more times. The rearrangement joins TRBV28 to TRBJ1-2, with a weak D call TRBD1 (5 bases). Germline CDR1 and CDR2: MDHEN and SYDVKM. V lost 5 bases and J 0 bases, leaving 13 bases between the germline ends. The CDR3 spans 15 residues. The chain's CDR3 is CASSTTTVTNYGYTF. The CDR3 DNA is TGTGCCAGCAGTACCACGACAGTTACTAACTATGGCTACACCTTC.

This clonotype was seen ten or more times. This chain joins TRBV20-1 and TRBJ2-7; perhaps TRBD2 as D (6 bases). Trimming removed 6 bases at V and 1 base at J, with 10 bases between. Germline CDR1 DFQATT, CDR2 SNEGSKA (reference sequence). There are 12 residues in the CDR3. The DNA for the CDR3 is TGCAGTGCCATCGGGGGTTCCTACGAGCAGTACTTC. This codes for CSAIGGSYEQYF.

This clonotype was counted at least ten times. V and J are TRBV20-1 and TRBJ1-2; TRBD1 might be the D (6 bases). The ends were cut back, 7 bases at V and 8 bases at J, with 23 bases in the middle. The CDR3 covers 14 residues. Germline assignment: CDR1 DFQATT and CDR2 SNEGSKA (reference sequence). CDR3 protein: CSVWRGVGGGGYTF. CDR3 bases: TGCAGTGTTTGGAGAGGGGTAGGGGGTGGGGGCTACACCTTC.

This clonotype was counted at least ten times. This rearrangement joins TRBV27 to TRBJ1-1; no definite D call. The CDR3 contains 11 residues. Looked up from germline, CDR1 is MNHEY and CDR2 is SMNVEV (reference sequence). With 7 bases removed from V and 9 bases from J, the gap between germline ends came to 12 bases. The CDR3 coding sequence is TGTGCCAGCATGGCAGACCAGAAAGCTTTCTTT. Protein sequence: CASMADQKAFF.

This clonotype was seen at least ten times. The rearrangement links TRBV7-3 to TRBJ1-5; the D is unclear. The CDR3 contains 13 residues. In germline, CDR1 is SGHTA, CDR2 FQGTGA. Trimming cost V 8 bases and J 3 bases, with 11 bases left between them. The CDR3 DNA reads TGTGCCAGCGCCCCTGAGGCCAATCAGCCCCAGCATTTT. Residues: CASAPEANQPQHF.

This clonotype was observed many times. The rearrangement links TRBV24-1 to TRBJ1-2; the D is unclear. V was trimmed by 4 bases and J by 4 bases, leaving 6 bases between them. CDR3 size: 12 residues. Germline V gene sequence: CDR1 KGHDR, CDR2 SFDVKD. CDR3 amino acids: CATSDPVYGYTF. The CDR3 bases are TGTGCCACCAGTGACCCCGTCTATGGCTACACCTTC.

Ten or more counts support this clonotype. The chain combines TRBV6-1 with TRBJ2-2; D may be TRBD2 (5 bases). The germline gives CDR1 MNHNS, CDR2 SASEGT. This CDR3 comprises 17 residues. V was trimmed by 7 bases and J by 1 base, leaving 19 bases between them. CDR3 in amino acids: CASTRPGEPKNTGELFF. CDR3 bases: TGTGCCAGCACCCGTCCCGGGGAACCCAAGAACACCGGGGAGCTGTTTTTT.

Many counts were recorded for this clonotype. The V and J genes are TRBV5-1 and TRBJ1-2, with unresolved D. Germline CDR1 is SGHRS and CDR2 is YFSETQ. CDR3 length: 14 amino acids. With 4 bases removed from V and 9 bases from J, the gap between germline ends came to 19 bases. Here the CDR3 reads CASSLSSSRSSYTF. The CDR3 region has the DNA TGCGCCAGCAGCCTCTCGTCGAGTCGTTCGAGCTACACCTTC.